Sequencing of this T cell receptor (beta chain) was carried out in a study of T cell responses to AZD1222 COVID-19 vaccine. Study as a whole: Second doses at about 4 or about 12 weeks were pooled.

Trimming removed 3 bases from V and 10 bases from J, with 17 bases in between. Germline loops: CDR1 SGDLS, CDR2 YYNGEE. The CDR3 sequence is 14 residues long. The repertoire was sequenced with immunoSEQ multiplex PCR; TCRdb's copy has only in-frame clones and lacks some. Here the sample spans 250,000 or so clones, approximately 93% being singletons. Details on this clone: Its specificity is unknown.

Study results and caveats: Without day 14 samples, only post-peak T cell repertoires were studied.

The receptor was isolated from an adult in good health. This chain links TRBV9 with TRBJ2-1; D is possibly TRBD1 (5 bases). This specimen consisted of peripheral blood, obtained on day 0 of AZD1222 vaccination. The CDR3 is CASSARFDSFEQFF. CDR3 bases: TGTGCCAGCAGCGCCAGATTTGACAGCTTCGAGCAGTTCTTC.